Below, 7 T cell receptor beta chains from the same sample are listed, as sequenced in a study of cytomegalovirus exposure and HLA in healthy donors. PCR was performed using 60 Vbeta and 13 Jbeta primers. Repertoires were generated with immunoSEQ multiplex PCR, while TCRdb's copy carries only in-frame clones and drops some. The sample carries about 150,000 clones, 60% to 70% recorded once. Sample: PBMCs. These receptors came from a woman aged 60 to 75 in good health and CMV-seropositive.

The chain couples TRBV2 to TRBJ2-2; 11 nucleotides align to TRBD2. CDR1 is SNHLY, CDR2 FYNNEI, per germline. There are 16 residues in the CDR3. With 4 bases clipped from V and 5 bases from J, the junction kept 6 bases outside the gene matches. CDR3: CASSVELAGDTGELFF. In nucleotides, the CDR3 is TGTGCCAGCAGTGTGGAACTAGCGGGAGATACCGGGGAGCTGTTTTTT.

The chain links TRBV11-2 to TRBJ2-7; D possibly corresponds to TRBD1 (6 bases). V was trimmed by 4 bases and J by 3 bases, leaving 16 bases between them. Germline V gene data show CDR1 as SGHAT and CDR2 as FQNNGV. This CDR3 has 15 residues. The CDR3: CASSSQGPLLYEQYF. For the CDR3, the DNA is TGTGCCAGCAGCTCACAGGGCCCCTTGCTCTACGAGCAGTACTTC. The entire variable domain, with the rest obtained from reference TRBV11-2 and TRBJ2-7, is as follows: EAGVAQSPRYKIIEKRQSVAFWCNPISGHATLYWYQQILGQGPKLLIQFQNNGVVDDSQLPKDRFSAERLKGVDSTLKIQPAKLEDSAVYLCASSSQGPLLYEQYFGPGTRLTVT.

In DNA form, the CDR3 reads TGCAGCGGCGCACAGGGGGCGAACAATCCGAACACTGAAGCTTTCTTT. This codes for CSGAQGANNPNTEAFF. The chain employs TRBV29-1 and TRBJ1-1; TRBD1 aligns across 9 bases. J gave up 1 base and V 7 bases, and 13 bases lay outside the gene matches. From germline, CDR1 is SQVTM and CDR2 ANQGSEA. The CDR3 runs to 16 residues.

In its sample, this clone was seen a few times. The V gene is TRBV9, the J gene TRBJ1-2; TRBD1 is a possible D gene (6 bases). Germline V gene sequence: CDR1 SGDLS, CDR2 YYNGEE. The CDR3 covers 14 residues. Trimming removed 6 bases at V and 7 bases at J, with 19 bases between. The CDR3 DNA follows: TGTGCCAGCAACAGGGATGGGATGGGTGGTGGCTACACCTTC. Translated: CASNRDGMGGGYTF.

This clone has more than one count but fewer than ten. The same CDR3 can be traced to other DNA sequences in this sample. The chain is built from TRBV5-1 and TRBJ1-1; 9 bases match TRBD1. CDR1 is SGHRS, CDR2 YFSETQ, per germline. The CDR3 covers 14 residues. V was pared by 0 bases and J by 4 bases, with 1 base of the junction left unmatched. The CDR3 loop is CASSLGDRVTEAFF. CDR3 bases: TGCGCCAGCAGCTTGGGGGACAGGGTCACTGAAGCTTTCTTT. Full variable domain (remainder filled in from reference TRBV5-1 and TRBJ1-1): KAGVTQTPRYLIKTRGQQVTLSCSPISGHRSVSWYQQTPGQGLQFLFEYFSETQRNKGNFPGRFSGRQFSNSRSEMNVSTLELGDSALYLCASSLGDRVTEAFFGQGTRLTVV.

This chain uses TRBV11-3 with TRBJ2-2, with 8 nucleotides matching TRBD2. The CDR3 loop spans 15 amino acids. Germline V gene data show CDR1 as SGHNT and CDR2 as YENEEA. The ends lost 8 bases at V and 2 bases at J; junction bases unmatched: 7. CDR3 in DNA: TGTGCCAGCTGGGGTAGCGGGAATAACACCGGGGAGCTGTTTTTT. Its protein is CASWGSGNNTGELFF.

The chain uses TRBV9 and TRBJ2-1; TRBD2 might be the D (5 bases). Deletions cut 2 bases from V and 5 bases from J, with 14 bases between. This CDR3 has 15 amino acids. Germline CDR1 reads SGDLS; CDR2 reads YYNGEE. CDR3 coding DNA: TGTGCCAGCAGCGTGCAGGTGGCGGGCGACAATGAGCAGTTCTTC. Its translation: CASSVQVAGDNEQFF.